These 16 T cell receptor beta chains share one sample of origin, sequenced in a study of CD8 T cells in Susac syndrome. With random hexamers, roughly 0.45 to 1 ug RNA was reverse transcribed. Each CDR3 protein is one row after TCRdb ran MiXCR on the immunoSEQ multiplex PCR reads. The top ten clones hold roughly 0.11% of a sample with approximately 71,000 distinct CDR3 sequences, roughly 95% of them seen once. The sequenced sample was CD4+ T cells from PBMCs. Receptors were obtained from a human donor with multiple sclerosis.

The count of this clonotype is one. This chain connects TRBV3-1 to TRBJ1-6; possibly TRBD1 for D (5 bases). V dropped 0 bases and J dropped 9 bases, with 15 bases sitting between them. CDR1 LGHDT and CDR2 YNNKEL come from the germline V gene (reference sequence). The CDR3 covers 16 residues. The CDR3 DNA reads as TGTGCCAGCAGCCAAGAAGGGGCCCCTGGAAGTTCACCCCTCCACTTT. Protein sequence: CASSQEGAPGSSPLHF.

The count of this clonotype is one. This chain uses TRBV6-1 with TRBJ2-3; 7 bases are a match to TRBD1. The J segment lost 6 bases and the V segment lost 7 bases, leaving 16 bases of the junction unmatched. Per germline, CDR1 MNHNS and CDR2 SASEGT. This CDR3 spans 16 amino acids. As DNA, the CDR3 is TGTGCCAGCAACCCGACAGGGATAGGTGGTGGTGATACGCAGTATTTT. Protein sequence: CASNPTGIGGGDTQYF.

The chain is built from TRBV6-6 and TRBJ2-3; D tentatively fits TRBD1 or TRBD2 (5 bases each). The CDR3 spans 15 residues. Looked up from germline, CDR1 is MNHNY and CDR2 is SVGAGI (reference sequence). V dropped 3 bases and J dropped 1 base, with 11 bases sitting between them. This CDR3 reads CASSYRGVGTDTQYF. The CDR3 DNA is TGTGCCAGCAGTTATCGAGGGGTCGGCACAGATACGCAGTATTTT.

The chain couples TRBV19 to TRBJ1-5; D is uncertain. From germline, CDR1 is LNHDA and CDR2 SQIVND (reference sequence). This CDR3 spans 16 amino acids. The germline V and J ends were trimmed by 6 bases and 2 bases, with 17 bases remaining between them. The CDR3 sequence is CASRMETFGGNQPQHF. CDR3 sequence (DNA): TGTGCCAGTAGGATGGAGACCTTCGGTGGCAATCAGCCCCAGCATTTT.

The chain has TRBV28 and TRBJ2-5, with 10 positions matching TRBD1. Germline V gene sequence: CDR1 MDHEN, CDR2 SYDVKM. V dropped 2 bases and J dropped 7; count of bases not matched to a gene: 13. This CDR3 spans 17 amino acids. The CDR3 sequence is CASSLRGTGDLRGTQYF. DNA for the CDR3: TGTGCCAGCAGTTTAAGGGGGACAGGGGACCTTCGGGGGACCCAGTACTTC. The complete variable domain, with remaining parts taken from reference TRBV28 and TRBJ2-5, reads DVKVTQSSRYLVKRTGEKVFLECVQDMDHENMFWYRQDPGLGLRLIYFSYDVKMKEKGDIPEGYSVSREKKERFSLILESASTNQTSMYLCASSLRGTGDLRGTQYFGPGTRLLVL.

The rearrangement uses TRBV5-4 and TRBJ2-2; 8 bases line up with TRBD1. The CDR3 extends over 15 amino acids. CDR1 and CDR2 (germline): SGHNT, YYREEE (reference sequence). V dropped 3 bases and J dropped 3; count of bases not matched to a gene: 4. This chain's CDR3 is CASSWGQEDTGELFF. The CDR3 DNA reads TGTGCCAGCAGCTGGGGACAGGAGGACACCGGGGAGCTGTTTTTT.

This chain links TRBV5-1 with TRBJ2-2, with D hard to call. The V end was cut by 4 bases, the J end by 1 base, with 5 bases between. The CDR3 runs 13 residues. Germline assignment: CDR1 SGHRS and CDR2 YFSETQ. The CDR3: CASSLQNTGELFF. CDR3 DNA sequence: TGCGCCAGCAGCCTTCAGAACACCGGGGAGCTGTTTTTT. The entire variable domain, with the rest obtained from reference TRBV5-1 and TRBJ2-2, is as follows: KAGVTQTPRYLIKTRGQQVTLSCSPISGHRSVSWYQQTPGQGLQFLFEYFSETQRNKGNFPGRFSGRQFSNSRSEMNVSTLELGDSALYLCASSLQNTGELFFGEGSRLTVL.

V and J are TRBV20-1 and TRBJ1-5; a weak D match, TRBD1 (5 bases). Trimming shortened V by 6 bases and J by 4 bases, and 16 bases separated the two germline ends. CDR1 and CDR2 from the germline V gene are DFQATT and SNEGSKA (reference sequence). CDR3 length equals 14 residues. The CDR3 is CSARWGEENQPQHF. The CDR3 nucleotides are TGCAGTGCCAGGTGGGGGGAGGAGAATCAGCCCCAGCATTTT.

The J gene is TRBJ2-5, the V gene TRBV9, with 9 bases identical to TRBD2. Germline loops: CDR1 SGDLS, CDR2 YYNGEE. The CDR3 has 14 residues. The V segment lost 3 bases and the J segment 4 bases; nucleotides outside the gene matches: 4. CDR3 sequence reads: CASSAQTSGETQYF. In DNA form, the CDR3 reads TGTGCCAGCAGCGCGCAGACTAGCGGAGAGACCCAGTACTTC.

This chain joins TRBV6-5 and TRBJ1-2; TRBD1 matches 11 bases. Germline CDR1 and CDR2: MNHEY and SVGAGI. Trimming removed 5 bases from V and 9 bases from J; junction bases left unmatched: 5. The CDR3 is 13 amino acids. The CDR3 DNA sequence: TGTGCCAGCAGTGAGGGACAGGGGGTTCGCTACACCTTC. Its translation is CASSEGQGVRYTF.

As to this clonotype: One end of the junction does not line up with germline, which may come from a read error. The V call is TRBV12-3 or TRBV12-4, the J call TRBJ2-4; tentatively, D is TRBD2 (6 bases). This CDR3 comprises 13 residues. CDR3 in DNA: TGTGCCAGCACCCTTCGGGGGAAAAACGTTCAGTACTTC. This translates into CASTLRGKNVQYF.

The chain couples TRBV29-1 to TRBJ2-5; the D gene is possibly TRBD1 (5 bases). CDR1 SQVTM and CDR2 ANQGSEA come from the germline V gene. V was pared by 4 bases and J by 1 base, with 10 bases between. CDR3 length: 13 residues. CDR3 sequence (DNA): TGCAGCGTTGGGACACACTCCCAAGAGACCCAGTACTTC. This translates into CSVGTHSQETQYF.

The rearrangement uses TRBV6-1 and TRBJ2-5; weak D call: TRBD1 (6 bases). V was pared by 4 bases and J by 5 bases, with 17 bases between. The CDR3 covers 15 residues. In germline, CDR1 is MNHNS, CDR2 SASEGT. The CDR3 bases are TGTGCCAGCAGTGGGGGGCCGTTAGGTTCGGAGACCCAGTACTTC. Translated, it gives CASSGGPLGSETQYF.

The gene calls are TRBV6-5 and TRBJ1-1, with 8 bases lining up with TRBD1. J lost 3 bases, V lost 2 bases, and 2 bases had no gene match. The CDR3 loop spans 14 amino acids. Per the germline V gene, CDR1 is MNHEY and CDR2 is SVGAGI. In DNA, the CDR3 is TGTGCCAGCAGTTACCGACAGGGGTACACTGAAGCTTTCTTT. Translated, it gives CASSYRQGYTEAFF.

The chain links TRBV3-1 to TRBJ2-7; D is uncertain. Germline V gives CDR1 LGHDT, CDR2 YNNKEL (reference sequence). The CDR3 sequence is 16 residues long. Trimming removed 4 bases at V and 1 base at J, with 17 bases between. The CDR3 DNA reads TGTGCCAGCAGCCCTTCTTACAAGATCGCTTCCTACGAGCAGTACTTC. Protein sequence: CASSPSYKIASYEQYF.

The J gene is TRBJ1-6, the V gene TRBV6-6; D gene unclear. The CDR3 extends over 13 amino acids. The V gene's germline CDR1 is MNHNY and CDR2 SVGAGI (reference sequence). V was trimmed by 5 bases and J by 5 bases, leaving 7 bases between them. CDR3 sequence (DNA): TGTGCCAGCAGTGGCAGGCATAATTCACCCCTCCACTTT. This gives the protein CASSGRHNSPLHF.